The 3 T cell receptor beta chains in this list originate from one sample, sequenced in a study of T-cell reconstitution after alpha-beta-depleted transplantation in children. Preparation of the TCRbeta library involved a method that used unique molecular identifiers. TCRdb itself ran the PCR reads through MiXCR, one entry per CDR3 protein. This sample has approximately 150,000 distinct CDR3 sequences, with about 9% found just once. Here the sequenced sample was PBMCs, mostly from graft donor cells, taken 180 days after TCRalphabeta/CD19-depleted stem cell transplant. The receptors come from a female patient aged 2 to 10 who had a stem cell transplant for congenital amegakaryocytic thrombocytopenia, so the T cells may come from the graft donor.

Many counts were recorded for this clonotype. This rearrangement joins TRBV20-1 to TRBJ2-2; 8 nucleotides agree with TRBD2. Germline values: CDR1 DFQATT, CDR2 SNEGSKA (reference sequence). V lost 4 bases to trimming and J lost 3 bases; unmatched junction nucleotides: 7. The CDR3 is 15 amino acids. This chain's CDR3 is CSATPGLGDTGELFF. The CDR3 nucleotides read TGCAGTGCTACCCCGGGACTAGGGGACACCGGGGAGCTGTTTTTT.

The rearrangement joins TRBV25-1 to TRBJ2-5; TRBD1 agrees at 8 bases. The CDR3 length is 18 residues. Germline loops: CDR1 MGHDK, CDR2 SYGVNS. V was clipped by 4 bases and J by 5 bases; unmatched bases: 18. DNA for the CDR3: TGTGCCAGCAGTGCCCCTACCCCAGGACAGGGCCGGTGGGAGACCCAGTACTTC. Amino acid sequence: CASSAPTPGQGRWETQYF.

By sample share, this clonotype is medium-sized. CDR3 protein: CSALFGFDTQYF. The CDR3 nucleotides read TGCAGTGCTCTTTTTGGTTTCGATACGCAGTATTTT. The rearrangement joins TRBV20-1 to TRBJ2-3; D gene unclear. The V and J ends lost 5 bases and 6 bases respectively, with 12 bases between them. CDR3 length equals 12 residues. The V gene's germline CDR1 is DFQATT and CDR2 SNEGSKA (reference sequence).